The clone carrying this T cell receptor (beta chain) was observed once. Seattle patient enrollment occurred during active infection, with longitudinal follow-up thereafter. Deletions cut 5 bases from V and 4 bases from J, with 11 bases between. The CDR3 totals 13 residues. Germline-derived CDR1 and CDR2 are SGHNT and YENEEA. This sample is part of a study of blood T cell repertoires in COVID-19. In the study overall: From the United States, Italy and Spain came samples of acute and convalescent COVID-19. PBMCs, B-cell-depleted T cells, or T cells provided the cDNA or gDNA that made up the material.

Original processing methods: From reference gene primer amplification, estimates of nucleated cell counts were derived. Profiling relied on immunoSEQ multiplex PCR, and the TCRdb table lists in-frame clones only, not all of them. Clone size and the V and J calls come from that table; the DNA yielded D and trimming. The data show fewer than 200,000 clones, roughly 80% seen once. The material sequenced was peripheral blood. J is TRBJ1-2 and V is TRBV11-3, with D maybe TRBD1 (5 bases). The sequence was collected from a woman older than 75 with COVID-19, enrolled during active disease. CDR3 amino acids: CASSRRGGYGYTF. The CDR3 nucleotides read TGTGCCAGCAGCCGGCGGGGGGGCTATGGCTACACCTTC. Together with reference TRBV11-3 and TRBJ1-2, the CDR3 gives the full variable domain: EAGVVQSPRYKIIEKKQPVAFWCNPISGHNTLYWYLQNLGQGPELLIRYENEEAVDDSQLPKDRFSAERLKGVDSTLKIQPAELGDSAVYLCASSRRGGYGYTFGSGTRLTVV.